This T cell receptor (beta chain) was identified during a study of CD8 T cells in Susac syndrome. Findings and limits, study-wide: The study recognized that its TCR sequencing and HLA analysis covered a relatively small number of individuals.

With random hexamers, reverse transcription was performed on about 0.5 to 1 ug of RNA. A single record per CDR3 protein comes from TCRdb applying MiXCR to the immunoSEQ multiplex PCR reads. Altogether around 230,000 distinct CDR3 sequences are present, nearly 97% being singletons, with the ten largest covering 0.075% to 0.095%. CD8+ and CD4+ blood T cells underwent TCR beta sequencing. TEMRA cells were enriched by FACS, and CD4+ and CD8+ T cells were negatively isolated. The sample holds one count of this clonotype. Its specificity is unknown. V was pared by 6 bases and J by 5 bases, with 23 bases between. Germline lookup yields CDR1 SEHNR and CDR2 FQNEAQ (reference sequence). This CDR3 comprises 16 residues.

V gene TRBV7-9 combines with J gene TRBJ2-7, with D perhaps matching TRBD2 (6 bases). Sequenced input: CD4+ T cells from PBMCs. The clonotype originates from a human donor with multiple sclerosis. CDR3 bases: TGTGCCAGCAGGCCGGGGAGGCAGGGAAGACCTGACGAGCAGTACTTC. This sequence encodes CASRPGRQGRPDEQYF.